This TCR beta chain originates from a study of T cell responses to AZD1222 COVID-19 vaccine. General study results and limits: Nearly half of spike-specific TCRs reportedly target unmutated variant regions. When two AZD1222 doses had been given, Spike-specific TCR breadth and depth rose. Spike as a whole was targeted by vaccine-associated CD4 TCRs, dominant at 160-218 and 743-854. Researchers took repertoire samples only after the peak T cell response had come.

The germline CDR1 and CDR2 sequences are SGHRS and YFSETQ. Trimming removed 4 bases at V and 5 bases at J, with 21 bases between. CDR3 length: 16 residues. Comments on this clone: Antigen: not known.

TCRdb's table, derived via immunoSEQ multiplex PCR, lists solely in-frame clones and lacks some. In the table there are roughly 120,000 clones, around 87% of which are singletons. The specimen comprised peripheral blood, sampled on day 0 of AZD1222 vaccination. The clonotype originates from an adult in good health. The chain links TRBV5-1 to TRBJ1-2; D might be TRBD1 (5 bases). CDR3 bases: TGCGCCAGCAGCCCGACGGGAGGGACGCTTGGTTATGGCTACACCTTC. Residues: CASSPTGGTLGYGYTF.